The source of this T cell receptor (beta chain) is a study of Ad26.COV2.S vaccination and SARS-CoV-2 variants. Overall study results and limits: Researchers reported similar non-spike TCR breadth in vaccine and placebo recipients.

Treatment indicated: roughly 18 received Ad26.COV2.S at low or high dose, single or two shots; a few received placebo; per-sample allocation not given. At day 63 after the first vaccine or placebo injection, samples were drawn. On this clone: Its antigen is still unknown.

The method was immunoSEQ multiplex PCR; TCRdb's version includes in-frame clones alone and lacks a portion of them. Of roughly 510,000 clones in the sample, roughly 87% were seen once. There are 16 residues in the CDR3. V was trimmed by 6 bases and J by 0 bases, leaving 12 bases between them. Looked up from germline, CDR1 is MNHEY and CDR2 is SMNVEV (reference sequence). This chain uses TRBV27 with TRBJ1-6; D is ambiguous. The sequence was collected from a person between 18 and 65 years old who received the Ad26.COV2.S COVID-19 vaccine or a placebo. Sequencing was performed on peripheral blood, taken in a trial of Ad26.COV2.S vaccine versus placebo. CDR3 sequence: CASSSRRRSYNSPLHF. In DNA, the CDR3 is TGTGCCAGCAGCTCGCGCCGACGCTCCTATAATTCACCCCTCCACTTT.